A selection of T cell receptor beta chains follows, all from one sample in a study of early T cells in non-severe SARS-CoV-2 infection. MiXCR, run by TCRdb on the 5' RACE reads, gives a single entry per CDR3 protein. The sample shows about 92,000 distinct CDR3 sequences, approximately 15% of them seen only once. Source material: whole blood. These TCRs come from an adult who was a healthcare worker with PCR-confirmed SARS-CoV-2 infection or an uninfected control (not recorded which). The CDR3 runs from the conserved cysteine through the conserved F or W. The order of the fields is clone size, V gene, J gene, D gene, CDR3 DNA, CDR3 protein. A D gene is named only where the DNA matches it firmly. The size field is filled for only some rows; it gives once, few, many or a size class.

few	TRBV5-1	TRBJ1-2	NA	TGCGCCAGCAGCCCGACGGACAGAAGCGGCTACACCTTC	CASSPTDRSGYTF
few	TRBV27	TRBJ1-2	NA	TGTGCCAGCAGGGATCGGGCCTTAGGGAGCTATGGCTACACCTTC	CASRDRALGSYGYTF
many	TRBV12-3/TRBV12-4	TRBJ2-3	TRBD1	TGTGCCAGTAGTTCGGGGCAGGGGGTTGTATATACGCAGTATTTT	CASSSGQGVVYTQYF
NA	TRBV20-1	TRBJ2-3	TRBD2	TGCAGTGCTGCCCCCAGGCGGGAGGGCACAGATACGCAGTATTTT	CSAAPRREGTDTQYF
few	TRBV7-8	TRBJ2-1	TRBD2	TGTGCCAGCAGCCCTAGGACTAGCGGGAGGTCGGTCCATGAGCAGTTCTTC	CASSPRTSGRSVHEQFF
few	TRBV7-2	TRBJ1-5	NA	TGTGCCAGCAGCTTGGGGGAGGGACGCAATCAGCCCCAGCATTTT	CASSLGEGRNQPQHF
NA	TRBV27	TRBJ2-7	TRBD2	TGTGCCAGCAGTTTAGCTGCTAGCGGGTCCTACGAGCAGTACTTC	CASSLAASGSYEQYF
NA	TRBV7-7	TRBJ1-1	NA	TGTGCTAGCAGCTTACTCCTAGGAAGTGAAGCTTTCTTT	CASSLLLGSEAFF
few	TRBV28	TRBJ2-1	NA	TGTGCCAGCGGCGGGTCTAGATCCCACAATGAGCAGTTCTTC	CASGGSRSHNEQFF
NA	TRBV6-2/TRBV6-3	TRBJ2-3	TRBD1	TGTGCCAGCAGACGGGACAGGGGGCCAGGAACAGATACGCAGTATTTT	CASRRDRGPGTDTQYF
few	TRBV6-2/TRBV6-3	TRBJ1-1	NA	TGTGCCAGCAGTTGGGGGTACACTGAAGCTTTCTTT	CASSWGYTEAFF
NA	TRBV6-5	TRBJ1-2	NA	TGTGCCAGCAGTTATGGCTATTCAAACTATGGCTACACCTTC	CASSYGYSNYGYTF
few	TRBV6-2/TRBV6-3	TRBJ2-1	TRBD2	TGTGCCAGCAGTTACTTTCGGGAAGCGGGGACTCACTACAATGAGCAGTTCTTC	CASSYFREAGTHYNEQFF
NA	TRBV18	TRBJ1-4	NA	TGTGCCAGCTCTTCTACAGGGCTGGCTGAAAAACTGTTTTTT	CASSSTGLAEKLFF
few	TRBV7-6	TRBJ1-1	NA	TGTGCCAGCAGCTCGGGGGGGGGCGAGGCTGAAGCTTTCTTT	CASSSGGGEAEAFF
NA	TRBV11-2	TRBJ2-7	TRBD2	TGTGCCAGCGGACTAGCGGGATCCCGCGAGCAGTACTTC	CASGLAGSREQYF
few	TRBV20-1	TRBJ1-2	NA	TGCAGTGCTAGAGACCCACTTCCGGACCATGGCTACACCTTC	CSARDPLPDHGYTF
many	TRBV27	TRBJ2-7	NA	TGTGCCAGCAGTTCCACAGGGTTGCAGTACTTC	CASSSTGLQYF
few	TRBV5-6	TRBJ1-5	NA	TGTGCCAGCAGCATAAGAAGGGATCAGCCCCAGCATTTT	CASSIRRDQPQHF
NA	TRBV18	TRBJ1-1	TRBD1	TGTGCCAGCTCAAAGGAACAGGGGACCCTTAACACTGAAGCTTTCTTT	CASSKEQGTLNTEAFF
few	TRBV9	TRBJ1-1	NA	TGTGCCAGCAGCGTTACCGGGAACACTGAAGCTTTCTTT	CASSVTGNTEAFF
NA	TRBV20-1	TRBJ2-2	TRBD1	TGCAGTGCTAGACCCGGGACAGGGGGCACCGGGGAGCTGTTTTTT	CSARPGTGGTGELFF
NA	TRBV5-1	TRBJ2-3	NA	TGCGCCAGCAGCTTGGTGGAGGGGACAGATACGCAGTATTTT	CASSLVEGTDTQYF
NA	TRBV20-1	TRBJ1-5	TRBD1	TGCAGTGCTAGAGTCGGACAGGGAAGTGGTCAGCCCCAGCATTTT	CSARVGQGSGQPQHF
NA	TRBV7-2	TRBJ2-2	NA	TGTGCCAGCAGCTTAGATCGGGAGAGGATCGGGGAGCTGTTTTTT	CASSLDRERIGELFF
NA	TRBV20-1	TRBJ2-1	TRBD2	TGCAGTGCTAGGCCTCTAGCGGGACCCTACAATGAGCAGTTCTTC	CSARPLAGPYNEQFF
NA	TRBV15	TRBJ1-1	NA	TGTGCCACCAGCAGAGATCCAACAGCGGTCACTGAAGCTTTCTTT	CATSRDPTAVTEAFF
NA	TRBV27	TRBJ1-6	NA	TGTGCCAGCAGTACGGGGCAGTATAATTCACCCCTCCACTTT	CASSTGQYNSPLHF
many	TRBV5-1	TRBJ1-2	TRBD1	TGCGCCAGCAGCGTGGAGGACAGGGTCTACGGCTACACCTTC	CASSVEDRVYGYTF
few	TRBV7-6	TRBJ2-5	NA	TGTGCCAGCAGCTTAGTAAGAGGGCGGGAACTAGAGACCCAGTACTTC	CASSLVRGRELETQYF
NA	TRBV3-1	TRBJ2-2	NA	TGTGCCAGCAGCCATTCGAGGTTAACCGGGGAGCTGTTTTTT	CASSHSRLTGELFF
many	TRBV6-6	TRBJ1-1	NA	TGTGCCAGCAGTTACGACAGTGAGGGGACCGGAACTGAAGCTTTCTTT	CASSYDSEGTGTEAFF
NA	TRBV20-1	TRBJ1-5	NA	TGCAGTGCCCTCGGACAGCCTAATCAGCCCCAGCATTTT	CSALGQPNQPQHF
NA	TRBV6-2/TRBV6-3	TRBJ2-2	TRBD1	TGTGCCAGCAGCTCCACAGGGGGCCCTGCGAACACCGGGGAGCTGTTTTTT	CASSSTGGPANTGELFF
few	TRBV11-3	TRBJ2-3	NA	TGTGCCAGCAGCTTAGGGGTTGGGGCAGCTAGCACAGATACGCAGTATTTT	CASSLGVGAASTDTQYF
few	TRBV5-1	TRBJ2-3	NA	TGCGCCAGCAGCTTGCGGGGGACCACAGATACGCAGTATTTT	CASSLRGTTDTQYF
NA	TRBV20-1	TRBJ2-7	TRBD2	TGCAGTGCTCCCGGGACTAGCGGTCCCTACGAGCAGTACTTC	CSAPGTSGPYEQYF
many	TRBV28	TRBJ1-5	NA	TGTGCCAGCAGTTTTTCCGGAAGCAATCAGCCCCAGCATTTT	CASSFSGSNQPQHF
NA	TRBV10-2	TRBJ2-7	TRBD1	TGCGCCAGCAGTCAGGACAGGGCTGGCTCCTACGAGCAGTACTTC	CASSQDRAGSYEQYF
NA	TRBV30	TRBJ2-1	NA	TGTGCCTGGAGTGTACTGGGTGCAGAGCAGTTCTTC	CAWSVLGAEQFF
few	TRBV20-1	TRBJ2-7	NA	TGCAGTGCTAGAGTGGCAGGGCACGAGCAGTACTTC	CSARVAGHEQYF
NA	TRBV9	TRBJ2-7	TRBD1	TGTGCCAGCAGCGGCGCGGGACAGGGAGTCCGCGAGCAGTACTTC	CASSGAGQGVREQYF
NA	TRBV6-2/TRBV6-3	TRBJ1-2	NA	TGTGCCAGCAGTCCCCTAGGGGATAATGATGGCTACACCTTC	CASSPLGDNDGYTF
NA	TRBV24-1	TRBJ1-1	NA	TGTGCCACCAGTGATGCCCGGGGTTTTGCTGAAGCTTTCTTT	CATSDARGFAEAFF
once	TRBV7-6	TRBJ2-1	NA	TGTGCCAGCAGCACCACATGGAACCATGAGCAGTTCTTC	CASSTTWNHEQFF
many	TRBV12-3/TRBV12-4	TRBJ2-3	NA	TGTGCCAGCTACCCCTCCGGAGGGGGGTCAGATACGCAGTATTTT	CASYPSGGGSDTQYF
NA	TRBV4-3	TRBJ2-7	NA	TGCGCCAGCAGCCAAGGGGGTGGGGCCTACGAGCAGTACTTC	CASSQGGGAYEQYF
NA	TRBV7-2	TRBJ2-2	NA	TGTGCCAGCAGCTTAACAGCTAGCGTTAGCACCGGGGAGCTGTTTTTT	CASSLTASVSTGELFF
many	TRBV7-2	TRBJ1-3	NA	TGTGCCAGCAGCTTGGGAAGGGGGGAGTGGAACACCATATATTTT	CASSLGRGEWNTIYF
NA	TRBV20-1	TRBJ2-2	TRBD2	TGCAGTGCTAGAGATTACAGCGGGGGGGCCACCGGGGAGCTGTTTTTT	CSARDYSGGATGELFF
few	TRBV5-6	TRBJ2-2	NA	TGTGCCAGCAGCTTCCTATCCATCCTTGGGACCGACACCGGGGAGCTGTTTTTT	CASSFLSILGTDTGELFF
NA	TRBV3-1	TRBJ2-2	NA	TGTGCCAGCAGCCATCCAGCCCTCCCTTTCACCGGGGAGCTGTTTTTT	CASSHPALPFTGELFF
many	TRBV6-1	TRBJ2-7	NA	TGTGCCAGCAGTGAAGCGGGACATATCTCCTACGAGCAGTACTTC	CASSEAGHISYEQYF
few	TRBV6-2/TRBV6-3	TRBJ2-7	TRBD1	TGTGCCAGCAGCCTCCGGGACAGGACAATCGAGCAGTACTTC	CASSLRDRTIEQYF
many	TRBV11-3	TRBJ2-5	NA	TGTGCCAGCAGCCTCGGACGGTCCCAAGAGACCCAGTACTTC	CASSLGRSQETQYF